This TCR beta chain emerged from a study of cytomegalovirus exposure and HLA in healthy donors. Points from the study as a whole: Excluded were some V segments that proved indistinguishable, including TRBV6-2 and TRBV6-3. In a later analysis, common viral pathogens appeared linked to several of the most significant clusters. TCR beta V segments were, for the most part, productive about 87% or about 30% of the time in an earlier analysis. When presence/absence was analysed, sequencing depth was taken to be roughly uniform across donors.

Germline V gene data show CDR1 as MNHNS and CDR2 as SASEGT. Germline trimming cut 1 base from V and 5 bases from J; bases unmatched to any gene: 12. The CDR3 extends over 17 amino acids. Primers: 60 Vbeta forward and 13 Jbeta reverse. The assay was immunoSEQ multiplex PCR, and TCRdb's table has in-frame clones only and misses some. The profile shows approximately 160,000 clones, approximately 80% of them singletons. About this clone: As yet, its antigen is unknown.

The TCR comes from a woman aged 30 to 39 in good health and CMV-seronegative. The sample consisted of PBMCs. V and J are TRBV6-1 and TRBJ1-2, with 8 bases matching TRBD1. The CDR3 here is CASSEDFMGRGLYGYTF. In nucleotides, the CDR3 is TGTGCCAGCAGTGAAGATTTTATGGGCAGGGGGCTTTATGGCTACACCTTC.